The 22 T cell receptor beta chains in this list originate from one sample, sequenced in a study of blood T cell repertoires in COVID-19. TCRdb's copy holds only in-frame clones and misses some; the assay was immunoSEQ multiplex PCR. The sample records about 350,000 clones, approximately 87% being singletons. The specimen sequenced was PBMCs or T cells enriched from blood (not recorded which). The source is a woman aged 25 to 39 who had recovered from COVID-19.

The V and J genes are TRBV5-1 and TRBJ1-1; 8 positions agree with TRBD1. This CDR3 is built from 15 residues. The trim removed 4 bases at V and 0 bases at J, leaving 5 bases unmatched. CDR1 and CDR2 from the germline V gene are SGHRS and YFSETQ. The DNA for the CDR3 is TGCGCCAGCAGCGACGGACAGGGAATGAACACTGAAGCTTTCTTT. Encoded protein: CASSDGQGMNTEAFF.

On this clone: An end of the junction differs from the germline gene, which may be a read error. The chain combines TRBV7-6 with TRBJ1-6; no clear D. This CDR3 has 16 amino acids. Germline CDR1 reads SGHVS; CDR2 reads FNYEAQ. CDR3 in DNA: TGTGCCAGCAGCCCAGGCTCGGGGTCCTCTAATTCACCCCTCCACTTT. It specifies CASSPGSGSSNSPLHF.

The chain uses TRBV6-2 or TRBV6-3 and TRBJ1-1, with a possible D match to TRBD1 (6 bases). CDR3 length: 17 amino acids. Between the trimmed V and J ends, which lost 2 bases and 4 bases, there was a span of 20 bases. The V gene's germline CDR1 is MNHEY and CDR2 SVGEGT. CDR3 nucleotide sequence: TGTGCCAGCAGTTACCCTTCCAAAACAGGGTTGAGCACTGAAGCTTTCTTT. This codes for CASSYPSKTGLSTEAFF.

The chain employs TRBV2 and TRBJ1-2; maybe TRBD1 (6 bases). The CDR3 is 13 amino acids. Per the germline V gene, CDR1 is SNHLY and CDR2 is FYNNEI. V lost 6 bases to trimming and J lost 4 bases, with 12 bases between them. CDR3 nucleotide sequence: TGTGCCAGCAGCCCAGGGGCGGCCTATGGCTACACCTTC. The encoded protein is CASSPGAAYGYTF.

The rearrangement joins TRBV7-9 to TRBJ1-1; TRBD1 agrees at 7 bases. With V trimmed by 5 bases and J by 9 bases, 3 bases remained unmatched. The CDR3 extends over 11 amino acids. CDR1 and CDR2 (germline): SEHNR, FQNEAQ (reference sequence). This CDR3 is CASSKDRQAFF. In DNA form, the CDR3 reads TGTGCCAGCAGCAAGGACAGGCAAGCTTTCTTT.

The CDR3 loop reads CASSQSGGRSQPQHF. The CDR3 DNA is TGTGCCAGTAGTCAGAGCGGGGGTAGGAGTCAGCCCCAGCATTTT. This sequence joins TRBV19 and TRBJ1-5; D is possibly TRBD1 (5 bases). Trimming cost V 5 bases and J 6 bases, with 17 bases left between them. The CDR3 has 15 amino acids. Germline loops: CDR1 LNHDA, CDR2 SQIVND (reference sequence).

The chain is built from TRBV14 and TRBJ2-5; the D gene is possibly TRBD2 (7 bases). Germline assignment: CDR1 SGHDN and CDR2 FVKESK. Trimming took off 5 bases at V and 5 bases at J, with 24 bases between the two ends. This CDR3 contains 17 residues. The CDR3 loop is CASSEPRGGGLRETQYF. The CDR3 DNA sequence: TGTGCCAGCAGCGAACCTCGAGGGGGGGGTCTCCGGGAGACCCAGTACTTC.

The CDR3 reads CASSQDNRGHTEAFF. The DNA of the CDR3 is TGTGCCAGCAGCCAAGACAACAGGGGGCACACTGAAGCTTTCTTT. This chain uses TRBV4-2 with TRBJ1-1; 9 positions match TRBD1. The CDR3 sequence is 15 residues long. CDR1 and CDR2 (germline): LGHNA, YNFKEQ. Trimming took 0 bases from V and 3 from J; bases not matched to a gene: 2.

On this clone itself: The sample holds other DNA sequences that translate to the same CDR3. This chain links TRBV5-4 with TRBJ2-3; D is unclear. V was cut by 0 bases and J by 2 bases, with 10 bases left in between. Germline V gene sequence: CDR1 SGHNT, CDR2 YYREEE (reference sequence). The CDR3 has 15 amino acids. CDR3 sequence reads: CASSLVRGDTDTQYF. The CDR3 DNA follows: TGTGCCAGCAGCTTGGTTCGAGGTGACACAGATACGCAGTATTTT.

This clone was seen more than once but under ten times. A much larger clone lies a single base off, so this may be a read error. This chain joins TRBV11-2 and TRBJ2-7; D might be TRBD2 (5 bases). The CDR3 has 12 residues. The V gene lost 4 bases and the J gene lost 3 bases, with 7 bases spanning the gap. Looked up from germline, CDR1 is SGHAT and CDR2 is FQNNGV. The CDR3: CASSSRGYEQYF. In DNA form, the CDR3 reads TGTGCCAGCAGCTCCCGGGGCTACGAGCAGTACTTC.

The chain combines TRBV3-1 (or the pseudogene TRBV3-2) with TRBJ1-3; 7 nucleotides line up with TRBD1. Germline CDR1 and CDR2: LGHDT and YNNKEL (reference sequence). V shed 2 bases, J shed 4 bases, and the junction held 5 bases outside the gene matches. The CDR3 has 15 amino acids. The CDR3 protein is CASSQRAGQGNTIYF. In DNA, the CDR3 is TGTGCCAGCAGCCAAAGGGCGGGACAGGGAAACACCATATATTTT.

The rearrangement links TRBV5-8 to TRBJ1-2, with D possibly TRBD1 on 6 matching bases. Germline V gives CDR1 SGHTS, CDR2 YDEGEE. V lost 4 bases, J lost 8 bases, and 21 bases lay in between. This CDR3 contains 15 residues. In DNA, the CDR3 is TGTGCCAGCAGCCGAGACAGGTACCTCCTCGAGGGCTACACCTTC. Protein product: CASSRDRYLLEGYTF.

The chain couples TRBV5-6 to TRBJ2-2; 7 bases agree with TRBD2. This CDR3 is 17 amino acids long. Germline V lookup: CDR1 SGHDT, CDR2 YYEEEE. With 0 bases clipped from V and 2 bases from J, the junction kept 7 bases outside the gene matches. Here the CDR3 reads CASSLAVAGLNTGELFF. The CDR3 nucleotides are TGTGCCAGCAGCTTGGCGGTAGCGGGCCTTAACACCGGGGAGCTGTTTTTT.

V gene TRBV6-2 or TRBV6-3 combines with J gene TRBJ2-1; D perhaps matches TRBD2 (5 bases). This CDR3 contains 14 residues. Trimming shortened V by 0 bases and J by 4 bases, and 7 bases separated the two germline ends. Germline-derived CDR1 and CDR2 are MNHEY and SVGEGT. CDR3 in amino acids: CASSYSSGYNEQFF. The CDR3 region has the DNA TGTGCCAGCAGTTACTCTTCGGGATACAATGAGCAGTTCTTC.

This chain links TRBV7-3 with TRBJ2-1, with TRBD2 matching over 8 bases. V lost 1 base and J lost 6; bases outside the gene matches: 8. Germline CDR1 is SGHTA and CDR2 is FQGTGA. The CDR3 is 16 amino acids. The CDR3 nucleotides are TGTGCCAGCAGCTTAAATCGGGGGGGCAAACTCAATGAGCAGTTCTTC. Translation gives CASSLNRGGKLNEQFF.

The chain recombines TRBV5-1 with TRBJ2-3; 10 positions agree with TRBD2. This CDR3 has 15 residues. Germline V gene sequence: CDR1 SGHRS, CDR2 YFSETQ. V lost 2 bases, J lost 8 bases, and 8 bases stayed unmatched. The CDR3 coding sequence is TGCGCCAGCAGCTTCGAGCGGGGGGGCAAGGGTACGCAGTATTTT. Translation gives CASSFERGGKGTQYF.

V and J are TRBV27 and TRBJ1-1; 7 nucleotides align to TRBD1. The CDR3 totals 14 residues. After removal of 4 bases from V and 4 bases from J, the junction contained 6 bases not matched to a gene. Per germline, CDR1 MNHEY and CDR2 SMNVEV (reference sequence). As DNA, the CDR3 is TGTGCCAGCAGTTCCAGGGGGAGTATCACTGAAGCTTTCTTT. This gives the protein CASSSRGSITEAFF.

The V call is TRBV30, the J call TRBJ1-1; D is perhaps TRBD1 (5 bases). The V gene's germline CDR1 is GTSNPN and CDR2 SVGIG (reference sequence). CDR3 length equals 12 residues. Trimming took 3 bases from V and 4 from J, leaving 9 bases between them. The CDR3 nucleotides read TGTGCCTGGAGGGTGGGGGGCACTGAAGCTTTCTTT. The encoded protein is CAWRVGGTEAFF. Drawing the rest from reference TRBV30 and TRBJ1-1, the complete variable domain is SQTIHQWPATLVQPVGSPLSLECTVEGTSNPNLYWYRQAAGRGLQLLFYSVGIGQISSEVPQNLSASRPQDRQFILSSKKLLLSDSGFYLCAWRVGGTEAFFGQGTRLTVV.

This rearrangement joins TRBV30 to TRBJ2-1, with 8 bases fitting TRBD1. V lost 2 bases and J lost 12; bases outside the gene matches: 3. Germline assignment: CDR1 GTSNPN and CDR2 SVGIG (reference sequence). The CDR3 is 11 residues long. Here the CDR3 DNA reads TGTGCCTGGAGTATGGGGACAGGGCAGTTCTTC. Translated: CAWSMGTGQFF.

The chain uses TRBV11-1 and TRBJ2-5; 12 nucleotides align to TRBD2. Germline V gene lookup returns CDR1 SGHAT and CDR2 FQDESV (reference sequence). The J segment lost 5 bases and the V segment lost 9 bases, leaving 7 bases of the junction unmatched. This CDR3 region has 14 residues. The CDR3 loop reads CARSSGGGLETQYF. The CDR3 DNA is TGTGCCAGGTCTAGCGGGGGGGGTTTGGAGACCCAGTACTTC.

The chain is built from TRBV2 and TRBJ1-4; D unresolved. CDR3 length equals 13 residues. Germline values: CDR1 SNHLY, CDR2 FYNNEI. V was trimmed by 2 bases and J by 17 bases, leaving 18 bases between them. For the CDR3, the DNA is TGTGCCAGCAGTGAATATTCCGGGTCTCGAGGTTTTTTT. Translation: CASSEYSGSRGFF.

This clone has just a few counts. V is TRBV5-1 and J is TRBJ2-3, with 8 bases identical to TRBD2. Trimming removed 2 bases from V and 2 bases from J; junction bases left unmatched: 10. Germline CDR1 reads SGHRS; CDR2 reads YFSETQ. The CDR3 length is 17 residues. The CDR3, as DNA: TGCGCCAGCAGCTTAATGGCCAGCGGGGGACTCACAGATACGCAGTATTTT. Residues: CASSLMASGGLTDTQYF.